The 26 T cell receptor beta chains below were found in one sample sequenced in a study of blood T cell repertoires in COVID-19. The protocol was immunoSEQ multiplex PCR, while the TCRdb copy is restricted to in-frame clones and leaves out a portion. Of more than 300,000 clones in the sample, 70% to 90% were seen once. Material: PBMCs or T cells enriched from blood (not recorded which). These receptors were collected from a man aged 30 to 39 who had recovered from COVID-19.

This rearrangement joins TRBV28 to TRBJ1-1; D is uncertain. The CDR3 runs 13 residues. Looked up from germline, CDR1 is MDHEN and CDR2 is SYDVKM. V lost 5 bases and J lost 2, with 9 bases in between. The CDR3 spells CASSIRGNTEAFF. In DNA form, the CDR3 reads TGTGCCAGCAGTATCCGGGGTAACACTGAAGCTTTCTTT.

The chain has TRBV19 and TRBJ1-2; 9 bases are shared with TRBD1. The germline V gene has CDR1 LNHDA and CDR2 SQIVND (reference sequence). V dropped 8 bases and J dropped 8; count of bases not matched to a gene: 12. This CDR3 region has 14 residues. The DNA of the CDR3 is TGTGCCAGTTTCAATAGGGACAGGGCAGTCGGCTACACCTTC. Translating it yields CASFNRDRAVGYTF.

V usage is TRBV11-2 and J usage is TRBJ2-7, with TRBD2 matching over 7 bases. Unmatched junction bases numbered 4, after V lost 1 base and J lost 1 base. CDR3 length: 15 amino acids. Per germline, CDR1 SGHAT and CDR2 FQNNGV. The CDR3 region is CASSLVDSGSYEQYF. The DNA of the CDR3 is TGTGCCAGCAGCTTAGTGGATAGCGGGTCCTACGAGCAGTACTTC. Together with reference TRBV11-2 and TRBJ2-7, the CDR3 gives the full variable domain: EAGVAQSPRYKIIEKRQSVAFWCNPISGHATLYWYQQILGQGPKLLIQFQNNGVVDDSQLPKDRFSAERLKGVDSTLKIQPAKLEDSAVYLCASSLVDSGSYEQYFGPGTRLTVT.

This sequence joins TRBV2 and TRBJ1-1; D gene ambiguous. Germline V lookup: CDR1 SNHLY, CDR2 FYNNEI. Trimming removed 7 bases at V and 2 bases at J, with 11 bases between. This CDR3 is 13 amino acids long. The CDR3 bases are TGTGCCAGCAATCTGGCAGTTAACACTGAAGCTTTCTTT. This codes for CASNLAVNTEAFF.

The chain joins TRBV6-4 to TRBJ1-2; D is unresolved. Trimming took off 3 bases at V and 5 bases at J, with 10 bases between the two ends. The CDR3 sequence is 13 residues long. Germline-derived CDR1 and CDR2 are MRHNA and SNTAGT. CDR3 coding DNA: TGTGCCAGCAGTGAACGAGCGGGGTATGGCTACACCTTC. This translates into CASSERAGYGYTF.

This sequence joins TRBV12-3 or TRBV12-4 and TRBJ1-2; tentative D call: TRBD1 (5 bases). V lost 3 bases and J 5 bases, leaving 7 bases between the germline ends. The CDR3 covers 12 residues. The CDR3 coding sequence is TGTGCCAGCAGTTTCGGGACTTATGGCTACACCTTC. It translates to CASSFGTYGYTF.

The chain couples TRBV29-1 to TRBJ1-1, with D possibly being TRBD1 (5 bases). This CDR3 has 14 amino acids. The V end lost 1 base, the J end lost 0 bases, and 9 bases lay between the germline ends. Germline loops: CDR1 SQVTM, CDR2 ANQGSEA. CDR3 loop: CSVEGQGVNTEAFF. CDR3 DNA sequence: TGCAGCGTTGAAGGGCAGGGCGTGAACACTGAAGCTTTCTTT.

J is TRBJ1-2 and V is TRBV3-1 (or the pseudogene TRBV3-2); perhaps TRBD1 as D (5 bases). CDR1 and CDR2 from the germline V gene are LGHDT and YNNKEL (reference sequence). The length of the CDR3 is 14 residues. The ends were cut back, 1 base at V and 6 bases at J, with 12 bases in the middle. Written as DNA, the CDR3 is TGTGCCAGCAGCCAAGCCGGATCGGGGGATGGCTACACCTTC. This sequence encodes CASSQAGSGDGYTF.

V is TRBV7-9 and J is TRBJ2-3; TRBD1 matches 10 bases. The CDR3 covers 15 residues. CDR1 and CDR2 (germline): SEHNR, FQNEAQ (reference sequence). V gave up 4 bases and J gave up 2 bases; unmatched junction bases: 3. DNA for the CDR3: TGTGCCAGCAGCTCGGGGACAGGGGACACAGATACGCAGTATTTT. Its translation is CASSSGTGDTDTQYF.

This clone was seen at least ten times. This sequence joins TRBV27 and TRBJ2-7, with TRBD1 matching over 9 bases. After removal of 8 bases from V and 0 bases from J, the junction contained 14 bases not matched to a gene. Looked up from germline, CDR1 is MNHEY and CDR2 is SMNVEV (reference sequence). The CDR3 is 17 residues long. This chain's CDR3 is CASPGLIGQGSSYEQYF. DNA of the CDR3: TGTGCCAGCCCAGGGCTCATCGGACAGGGGAGCTCCTACGAGCAGTACTTC.

The chain uses TRBV7-9 and TRBJ1-6; 8 bases align to TRBD1. The length of the CDR3 is 15 residues. The trim removed 5 bases at V and 7 bases at J, leaving 7 bases unmatched. Germline V gives CDR1 SEHNR, CDR2 FQNEAQ (reference sequence). The CDR3 DNA follows: TGTGCCAGCAGCCACGAGGGACAGGCCAATTCACCCCTCCACTTT. This translates into CASSHEGQANSPLHF. The full variable domain, its missing parts supplied by reference TRBV7-9 and TRBJ1-6, is DTGVSQNPRHKITKRGQNVTFRCDPISEHNRLYWYRQTLGQGPEFLTYFQNEAQLEKSRLLSDRFSAERPKGSFSTLEIQRTEQGDSAMYLCASSHEGQANSPLHFGNGTRLTVT.

The chain carries TRBV7-9 and TRBJ2-7; D might be TRBD2 (5 bases). Per germline, CDR1 SEHNR and CDR2 FQNEAQ (reference sequence). The ends were cut back, 5 bases at V and 0 bases at J, with 17 bases in the middle. This CDR3 is built from 16 residues. The CDR3: CASSPGNSKSSYEQYF. Written as DNA, the CDR3 is TGTGCCAGCAGCCCGGGGAACAGCAAAAGCTCCTACGAGCAGTACTTC. The complete variable domain, with remaining parts taken from reference TRBV7-9 and TRBJ2-7, reads DTGVSQNPRHKITKRGQNVTFRCDPISEHNRLYWYRQTLGQGPEFLTYFQNEAQLEKSRLLSDRFSAERPKGSFSTLEIQRTEQGDSAMYLCASSPGNSKSSYEQYFGPGTRLTVT.

J is TRBJ1-2 and V is TRBV18; no clear D gene. Germline V lookup: CDR1 KGHSH, CDR2 LQKENI. The CDR3 covers 13 residues. The V end lost 3 bases, the J end lost 2 bases, and 7 bases lay between the germline ends. This CDR3 reads CASSPGSNYGYTF. The CDR3, as DNA: TGTGCCAGCTCACCGGGCAGCAACTATGGCTACACCTTC.

V usage is TRBV9 and J usage is TRBJ1-6; D perhaps matches TRBD1 (6 bases). CDR1 is SGDLS, CDR2 YYNGEE, per germline. The V gene lost 4 bases and the J gene lost 6 bases, with 11 bases spanning the gap. The CDR3 sequence is 14 residues long. The CDR3 nucleotides are TGTGCCAGCAGCCCCCGGACAGCTAATTCACCCCTCCACTTT. Encoded protein: CASSPRTANSPLHF.

The chain employs TRBV2 and TRBJ1-5; D possibly corresponds to TRBD1 (6 bases). Trimming left V 4 bases short and J 1 base short, with 8 bases between. The CDR3 has 14 residues. CDR1 is SNHLY, CDR2 FYNNEI, per germline. The CDR3 loop is CASSGGTSNQPQHF. The CDR3 DNA reads TGTGCCAGCAGTGGAGGGACAAGCAATCAGCCCCAGCATTTT.

This sequence joins TRBV7-9 and TRBJ2-7; 13 bases fit TRBD2. With V trimmed by 0 bases and J by 2 bases, 4 bases remained unmatched. There are 17 residues in the CDR3. Germline V gene sequence: CDR1 SEHNR, CDR2 FQNEAQ (reference sequence). CDR3 protein: CASSLAAGLAGPYEQYF. The CDR3 nucleotides read TGTGCCAGCAGCTTAGCAGCGGGACTAGCGGGGCCCTACGAGCAGTACTTC.

CDR3 sequence: CASSLGPRTVASGELFF. As DNA, the CDR3 is TGTGCCAGCAGCTTAGGCCCCCGGACAGTAGCTTCCGGGGAGCTGTTTTTT. J is TRBJ2-2 and V is TRBV13, with D possibly TRBD1 on 6 matching bases. Deletions cut 0 bases from V and 6 bases from J, with 17 bases between. This CDR3 is built from 17 residues. Germline lookup yields CDR1 PRHDT and CDR2 FYEKMQ (reference sequence).

Notes on this clone: Distinct nucleotide sequences in the sample also encode this CDR3. The rearrangement joins TRBV28 to TRBJ1-5; TRBD1 is a possible D gene (6 bases). The V gene lost 3 bases and the J gene lost 2 bases, with 11 bases spanning the gap. This CDR3 is built from 15 residues. The germline V gene encodes CDR1 MDHEN and CDR2 SYDVKM. This CDR3 reads CASSLTGARNQPQHF. CDR3 nucleotide sequence: TGTGCCAGCAGTTTGACAGGAGCACGCAATCAGCCCCAGCATTTT. The variable domain in full, with the rest retrieved from reference TRBV28 and TRBJ1-5, is DVKVTQSSRYLVKRTGEKVFLECVQDMDHENMFWYRQDPGLGLRLIYFSYDVKMKEKGDIPEGYSVSREKKERFSLILESASTNQTSMYLCASSLTGARNQPQHFGDGTRLSIL.

This chain links TRBV5-1 with TRBJ2-3; TRBD1 is a possible D gene (6 bases). CDR3 length equals 14 residues. The germline V and J ends were trimmed by 4 bases and 6 bases, with 15 bases remaining between them. Germline CDR1 and CDR2: SGHRS and YFSETQ. The CDR3 is CASSPGPQGDTQYF. CDR3 in DNA: TGCGCCAGCAGCCCGGGACCCCAGGGGGATACGCAGTATTTT.

This clone came up a few times. The same CDR3 arises from other DNA sequences in this sample as well. The J gene is TRBJ1-5, the V gene TRBV6-5; D gene unclear. V was clipped by 4 bases and J by 4 bases, with 2 bases between them. Germline CDR1 reads MNHEY; CDR2 reads SVGAGI. This CDR3 spans 11 amino acids. Written as DNA, the CDR3 is TGTGCCAGCAGTTTAAATCAGCCCCAGCATTTT. It yields the protein CASSLNQPQHF.

The chain employs TRBV30 and TRBJ2-5; maybe TRBD1 (6 bases). V was clipped by 3 bases and J by 4 bases, with 12 bases between them. The CDR3 consists of 13 residues. From germline, CDR1 is GTSNPN and CDR2 SVGIG (reference sequence). The CDR3 is CAWRLQGVETQYF. DNA for the CDR3: TGTGCCTGGAGATTACAGGGAGTAGAGACCCAGTACTTC. The full variable domain, with the rest looked up from reference TRBV30 and TRBJ2-5, is SQTIHQWPATLVQPVGSPLSLECTVEGTSNPNLYWYRQAAGRGLQLLFYSVGIGQISSEVPQNLSASRPQDRQFILSSKKLLLSDSGFYLCAWRLQGVETQYFGPGTRLLVL.

The rearrangement links TRBV11-3 to TRBJ2-7, with 7 bases identical to TRBD2. Germline V lookup: CDR1 SGHNT, CDR2 YENEEA. Losses at the gene ends were 4 bases for V and 2 bases for J; bases not matched to a gene: 5. The CDR3 extends over 14 amino acids. CDR3 sequence reads: CASSSPGLTYEQYF. In DNA, the CDR3 is TGTGCCAGCAGCTCGCCGGGACTAACCTACGAGCAGTACTTC. The full variable domain, its missing parts supplied by reference TRBV11-3 and TRBJ2-7, is EAGVVQSPRYKIIEKKQPVAFWCNPISGHNTLYWYLQNLGQGPELLIRYENEEAVDDSQLPKDRFSAERLKGVDSTLKIQPAELGDSAVYLCASSSPGLTYEQYFGPGTRLTVT.

This clone was found a few times. The CDR3 DNA is TGTGCCATCAGTGAGTCGAGGCAGGGCTACACTGAAGCTTTCTTT. Protein product: CAISESRQGYTEAFF. The chain recombines TRBV10-3 with TRBJ1-1; TRBD1 might be the D (5 bases). Trimming pared 0 bases from V and 3 bases from J, leaving 11 bases between. Germline V CDR1 and CDR2: ENHRY, SYGVKD. This CDR3 has 15 amino acids.

In its sample, this clone was seen once. This chain joins TRBV2 and TRBJ1-5, with D maybe TRBD1 (6 bases). This CDR3 region has 15 residues. Germline V gene sequence: CDR1 SNHLY, CDR2 FYNNEI. V shed 5 bases and J shed 4 bases, with 15 bases lying between them. This CDR3 is CASSYGTLSNQPQHF. CDR3 nucleotides: TGTGCCAGCAGTTACGGGACACTTTCGAATCAGCCCCAGCATTTT.

The chain carries TRBV18 and TRBJ1-5; no clear D. Between the trimmed V and J ends, which lost 5 bases and 5 bases, there was a span of 16 bases. The germline V gene encodes CDR1 KGHSH and CDR2 LQKENI. The length of the CDR3 is 15 residues. CDR3 nucleotides: TGTGCCAGCTCATCGCTAACGGGAGGTGATCAGCCCCAGCATTTT. Its protein is CASSSLTGGDQPQHF.

This clone was seen more than once but under ten times. V usage is TRBV6-2 or TRBV6-3 and J usage is TRBJ2-3, with D tentatively TRBD2 (6 bases). V was clipped by 2 bases and J by 1 base, with 13 bases between them. Per germline, CDR1 MNHEY and CDR2 SVGEGT. The CDR3 length is 16 residues. The CDR3 coding sequence is TGTGCCAGCAGTTACCGAACGGGAGACGGCACAGATACGCAGTATTTT. As protein: CASSYRTGDGTDTQYF.